Described below is a single T cell receptor beta chain sequence and its context. The antigen is undetermined. These data originate in a study of T cell clonotyping in hematopoietic cell transplantation. Study context: Recipients' pretransplant samples followed cytoreduction. Whole-study findings and limits: Broader posttransplant TCR repertoire diversity was predicted by graft donor and pretransplant recipient Inverse Simpson Index values. At the given depth, recipient repertoires were over 97% de novo clonotypes.

Time point described: recipient sample about 28 days before transplant, after cytoreduction. Samples: about 28 days before transplant, then days 30, 100 and 180 after. The CDR3 is 16 residues long. V dropped 0 bases and J dropped 2; count of bases not matched to a gene: 5. Germline lookup yields CDR1 SGHRS and CDR2 YFSETQ. Sequenced by immunoSEQ multiplex PCR; TCRdb stores in-frame clones only, minus some. The table lists around 19,000 clones, 77% of them singletons, with around 17% in the top ten. This sample comprised peripheral blood mononuclear cells, obtained before stem cell transplant. The gene calls are TRBV5-1 and TRBJ2-3; 8 bases line up with TRBD1. This TCR was recovered from a man aged 60-69 years with acute myeloid leukemia. Some clones in this sample may be carry-over from other donors' samples. The CDR3: CASSLDPRGHTDTQYF. CDR3 nucleotide sequence: TGCGCCAGCAGCTTGGACCCCAGGGGGCACACAGATACGCAGTATTTT.